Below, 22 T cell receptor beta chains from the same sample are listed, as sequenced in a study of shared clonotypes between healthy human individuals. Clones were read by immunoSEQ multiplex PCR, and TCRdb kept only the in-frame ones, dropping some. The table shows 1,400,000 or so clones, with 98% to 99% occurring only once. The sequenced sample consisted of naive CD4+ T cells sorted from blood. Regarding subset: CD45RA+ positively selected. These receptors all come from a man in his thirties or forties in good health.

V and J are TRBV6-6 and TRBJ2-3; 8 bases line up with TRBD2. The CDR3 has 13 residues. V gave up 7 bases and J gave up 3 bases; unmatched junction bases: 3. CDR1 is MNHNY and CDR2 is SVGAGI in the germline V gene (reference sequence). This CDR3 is CASKPGGTDTQYF. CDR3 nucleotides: TGTGCCAGCAAACCGGGGGGGACAGATACGCAGTATTTT.

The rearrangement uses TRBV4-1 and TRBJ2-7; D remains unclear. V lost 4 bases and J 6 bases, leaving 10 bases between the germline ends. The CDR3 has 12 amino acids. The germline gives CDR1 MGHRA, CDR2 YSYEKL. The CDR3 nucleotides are TGCGCCAGCAGCCTGGACCCCCGCGAGCAGTACTTC. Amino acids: CASSLDPREQYF.

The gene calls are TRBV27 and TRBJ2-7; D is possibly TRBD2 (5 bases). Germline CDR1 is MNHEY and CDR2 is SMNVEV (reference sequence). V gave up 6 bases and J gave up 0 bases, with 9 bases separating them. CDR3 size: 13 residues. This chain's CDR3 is CASRYGDSYEQYF. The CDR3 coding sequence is TGTGCCAGCAGGTACGGGGACTCCTACGAGCAGTACTTC.

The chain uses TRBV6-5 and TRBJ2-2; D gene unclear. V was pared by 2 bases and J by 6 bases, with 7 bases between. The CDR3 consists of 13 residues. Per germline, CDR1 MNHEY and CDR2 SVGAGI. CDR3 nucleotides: TGTGCCAGCAGTTACCGCCTGCCCGGGGAGCTGTTTTTT. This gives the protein CASSYRLPGELFF.

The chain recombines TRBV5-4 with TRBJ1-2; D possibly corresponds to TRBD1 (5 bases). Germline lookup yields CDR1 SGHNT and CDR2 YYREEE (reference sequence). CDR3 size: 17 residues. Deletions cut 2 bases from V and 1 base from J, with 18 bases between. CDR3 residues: CASSFGGGEDINYGYTF. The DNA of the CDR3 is TGTGCCAGCAGCTTCGGAGGAGGGGAAGACATTAACTATGGCTACACCTTC.

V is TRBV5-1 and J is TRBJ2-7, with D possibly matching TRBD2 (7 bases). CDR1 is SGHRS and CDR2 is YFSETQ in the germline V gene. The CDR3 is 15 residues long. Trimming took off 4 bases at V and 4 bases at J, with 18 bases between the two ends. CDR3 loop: CASSRIRGAPYEQYF. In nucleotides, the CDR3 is TGCGCCAGCAGCCGCATTCGGGGGGCGCCTTACGAGCAGTACTTC.

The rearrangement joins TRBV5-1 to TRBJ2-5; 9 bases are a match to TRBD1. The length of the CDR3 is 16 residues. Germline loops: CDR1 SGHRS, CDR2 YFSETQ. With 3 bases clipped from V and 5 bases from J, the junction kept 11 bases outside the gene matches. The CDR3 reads CASSWGQGIGDETQYF. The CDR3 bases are TGCGCCAGCAGCTGGGGACAGGGTATTGGGGACGAGACCCAGTACTTC.

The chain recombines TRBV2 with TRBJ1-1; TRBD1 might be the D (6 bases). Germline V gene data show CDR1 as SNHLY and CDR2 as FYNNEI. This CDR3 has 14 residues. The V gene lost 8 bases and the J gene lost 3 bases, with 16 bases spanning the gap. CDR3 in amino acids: CASLLQGVHTEAFF. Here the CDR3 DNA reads TGTGCCAGCTTATTACAGGGAGTGCACACTGAAGCTTTCTTT.

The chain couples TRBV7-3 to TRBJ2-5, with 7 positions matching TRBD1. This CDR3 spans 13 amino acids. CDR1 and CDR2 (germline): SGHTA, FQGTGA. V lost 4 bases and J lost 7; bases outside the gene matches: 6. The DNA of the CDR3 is TGTGCCAGCAGCTCAGACAGGGTTGGGACCCAGTACTTC. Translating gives CASSSDRVGTQYF.

The CDR3 DNA sequence: TGTGCCAGCAGCTTGGCCGGACCCGCCCAAGAGACCCAGTACTTC. Its protein is CASSLAGPAQETQYF. The genes are TRBV5-6 and TRBJ2-5; D unclear. CDR1 and CDR2 from the germline V gene are SGHDT and YYEEEE. Between the trimmed V and J ends, which lost 0 bases and 1 base, there was a span of 10 bases. This CDR3 is 15 amino acids long. Based on the CDR3 plus reference TRBV5-6 and TRBJ2-5, the full variable domain is DAGVTQSPTHLIKTRGQQVTLRCSPKSGHDTVSWYQQALGQGPQFIFQYYEEEERQRGNFPDRFSGHQFPNYSSELNVNALLLGDSALYLCASSLAGPAQETQYFGPGTRLLVL.

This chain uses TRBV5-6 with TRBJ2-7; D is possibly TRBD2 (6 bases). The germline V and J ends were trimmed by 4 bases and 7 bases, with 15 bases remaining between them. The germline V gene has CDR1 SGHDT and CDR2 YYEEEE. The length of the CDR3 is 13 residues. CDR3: CASSERPAGEQYF. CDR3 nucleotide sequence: TGTGCCAGCAGCGAACGGCCTGCGGGGGAGCAGTACTTC.

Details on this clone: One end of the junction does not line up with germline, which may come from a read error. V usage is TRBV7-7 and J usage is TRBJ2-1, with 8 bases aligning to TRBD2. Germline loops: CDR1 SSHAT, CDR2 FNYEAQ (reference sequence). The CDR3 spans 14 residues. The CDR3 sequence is CASSPSGPKDEQFF. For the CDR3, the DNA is TGTGCTAGCAGTCCTAGCGGGCCTAAGGATGAGCAGTTCTTC.

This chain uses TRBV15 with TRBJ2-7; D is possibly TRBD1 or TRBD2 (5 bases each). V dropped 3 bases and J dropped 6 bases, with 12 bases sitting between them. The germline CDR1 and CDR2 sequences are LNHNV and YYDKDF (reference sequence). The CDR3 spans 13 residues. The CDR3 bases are TGTGCCACCAGCAGGTCTGGGGGACCCGAGCAGTACTTC. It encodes CATSRSGGPEQYF.

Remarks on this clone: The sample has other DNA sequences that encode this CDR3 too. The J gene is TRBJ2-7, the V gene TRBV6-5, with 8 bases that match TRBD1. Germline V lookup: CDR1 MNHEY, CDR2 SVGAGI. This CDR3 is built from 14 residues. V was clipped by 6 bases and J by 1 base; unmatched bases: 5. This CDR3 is CASRGTGSSYEQYF. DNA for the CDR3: TGTGCCAGCAGGGGGACAGGATCATCCTACGAGCAGTACTTC.

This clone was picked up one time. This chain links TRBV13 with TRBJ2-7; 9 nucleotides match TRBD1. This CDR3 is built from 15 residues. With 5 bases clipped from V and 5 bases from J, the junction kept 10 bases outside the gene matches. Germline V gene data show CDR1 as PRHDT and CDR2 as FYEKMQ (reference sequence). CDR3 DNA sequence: TGTGCCAGCAGCAGAGACCGGGACAGGGAGCACGAGCAGTACTTC. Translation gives CASSRDRDREHEQYF.

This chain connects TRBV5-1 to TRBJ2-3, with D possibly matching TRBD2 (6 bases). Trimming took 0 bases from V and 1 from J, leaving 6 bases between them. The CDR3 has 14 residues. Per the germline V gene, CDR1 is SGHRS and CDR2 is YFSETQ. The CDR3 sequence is CASSLERGTDTQYF. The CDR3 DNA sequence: TGCGCCAGCAGCTTGGAGCGGGGCACAGATACGCAGTATTTT.

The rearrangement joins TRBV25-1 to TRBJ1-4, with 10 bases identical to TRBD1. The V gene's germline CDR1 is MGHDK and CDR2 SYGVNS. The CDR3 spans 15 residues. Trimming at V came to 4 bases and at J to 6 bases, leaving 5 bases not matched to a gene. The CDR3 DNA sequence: TGTGCCAGCAGTGGTAGCGGGACAGGGGATGAAAAACTGTTTTTT. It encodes CASSGSGTGDEKLFF.

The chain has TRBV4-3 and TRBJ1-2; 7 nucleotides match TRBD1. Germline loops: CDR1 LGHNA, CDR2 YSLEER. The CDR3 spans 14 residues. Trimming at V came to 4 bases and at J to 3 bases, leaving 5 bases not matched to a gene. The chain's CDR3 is CASSRTGQYYGYTF. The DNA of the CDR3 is TGCGCCAGCAGCCGGACAGGCCAATACTATGGCTACACCTTC.

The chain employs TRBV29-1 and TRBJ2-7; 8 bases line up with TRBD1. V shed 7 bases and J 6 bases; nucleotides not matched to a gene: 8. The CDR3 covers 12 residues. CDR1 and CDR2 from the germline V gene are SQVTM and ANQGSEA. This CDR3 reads CSAMDRVSEQYF. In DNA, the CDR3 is TGCAGCGCCATGGACAGGGTCAGCGAGCAGTACTTC.

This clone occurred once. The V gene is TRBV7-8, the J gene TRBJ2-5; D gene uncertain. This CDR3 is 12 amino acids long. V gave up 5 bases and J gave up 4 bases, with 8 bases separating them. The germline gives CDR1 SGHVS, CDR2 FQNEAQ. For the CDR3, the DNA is TGTGCCAGCAGCCGAGCTAGAGAGACCCAGTACTTC. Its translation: CASSRARETQYF.

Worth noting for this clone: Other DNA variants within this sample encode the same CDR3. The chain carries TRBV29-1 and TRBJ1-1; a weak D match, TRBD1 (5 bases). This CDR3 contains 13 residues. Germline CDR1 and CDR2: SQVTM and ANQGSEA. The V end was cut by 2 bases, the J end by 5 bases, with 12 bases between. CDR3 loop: CSVELGRGTEAFF. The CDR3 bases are TGCAGCGTTGAACTGGGGCGGGGGACTGAAGCTTTCTTT.

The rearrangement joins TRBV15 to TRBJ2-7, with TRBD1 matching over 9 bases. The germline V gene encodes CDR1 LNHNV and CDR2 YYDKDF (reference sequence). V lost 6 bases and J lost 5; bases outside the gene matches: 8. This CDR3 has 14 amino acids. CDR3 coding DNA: TGTGCCACCAGGTTGGACAGGGGAGGGAACGAGCAGTACTTC. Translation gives CATRLDRGGNEQYF.